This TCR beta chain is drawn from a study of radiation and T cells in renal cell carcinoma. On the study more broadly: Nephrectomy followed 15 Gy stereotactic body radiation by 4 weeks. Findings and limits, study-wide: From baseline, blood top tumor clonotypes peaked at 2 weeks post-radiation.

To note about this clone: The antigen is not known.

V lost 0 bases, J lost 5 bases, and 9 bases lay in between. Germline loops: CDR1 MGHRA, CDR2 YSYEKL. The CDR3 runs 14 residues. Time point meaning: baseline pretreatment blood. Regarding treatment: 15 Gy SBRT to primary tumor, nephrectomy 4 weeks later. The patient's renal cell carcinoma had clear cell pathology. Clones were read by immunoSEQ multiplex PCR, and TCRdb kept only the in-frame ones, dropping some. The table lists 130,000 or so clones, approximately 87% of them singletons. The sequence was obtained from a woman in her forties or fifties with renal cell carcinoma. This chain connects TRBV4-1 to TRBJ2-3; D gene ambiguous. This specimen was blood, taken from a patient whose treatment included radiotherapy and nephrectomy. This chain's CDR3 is CASSQDTAGDTQYF. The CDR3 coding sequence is TGCGCCAGCAGCCAAGATACAGCCGGAGATACGCAGTATTTT.